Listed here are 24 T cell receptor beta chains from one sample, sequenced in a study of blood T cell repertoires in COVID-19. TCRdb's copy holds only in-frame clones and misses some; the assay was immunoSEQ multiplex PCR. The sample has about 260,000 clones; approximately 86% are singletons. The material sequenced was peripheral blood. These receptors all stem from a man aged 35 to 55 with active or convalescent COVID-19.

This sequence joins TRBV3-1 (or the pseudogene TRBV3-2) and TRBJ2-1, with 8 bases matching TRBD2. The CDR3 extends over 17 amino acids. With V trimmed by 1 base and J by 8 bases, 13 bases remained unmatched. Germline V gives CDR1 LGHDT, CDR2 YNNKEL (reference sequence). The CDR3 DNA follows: TGTGCCAGCAGCCAAGGCCTCCGGACTAGCACCCGCGATGAGCAGTTCTTC. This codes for CASSQGLRTSTRDEQFF.

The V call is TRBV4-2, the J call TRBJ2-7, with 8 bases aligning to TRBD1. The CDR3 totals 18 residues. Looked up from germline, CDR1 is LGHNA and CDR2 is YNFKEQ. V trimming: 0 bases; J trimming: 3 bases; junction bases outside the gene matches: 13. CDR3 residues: CASSQDGSDRAGVYEQYF. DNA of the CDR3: TGTGCCAGCAGCCAAGACGGCTCGGACAGGGCTGGAGTCTACGAGCAGTACTTC.

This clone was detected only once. DNA of the CDR3: TGTGCCAGCAGTCATACAGGGGACCTATCCTACGAGCAGTACTTC. It encodes CASSHTGDLSYEQYF. The chain recombines TRBV28 with TRBJ2-7; 7 bases are shared with TRBD1. Losses at the gene ends were 5 bases for V and 1 base for J; bases not matched to a gene: 8. Germline V lookup: CDR1 MDHEN, CDR2 SYDVKM. CDR3 length: 15 amino acids.

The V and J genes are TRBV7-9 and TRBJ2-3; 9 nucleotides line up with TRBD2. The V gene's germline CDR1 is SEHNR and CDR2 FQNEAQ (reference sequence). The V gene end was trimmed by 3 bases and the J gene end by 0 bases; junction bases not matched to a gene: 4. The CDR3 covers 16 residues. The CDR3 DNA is TGTGCCAGCAGCTTGCATAGCGGGAGAAGCACAGATACGCAGTATTTT. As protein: CASSLHSGRSTDTQYF.

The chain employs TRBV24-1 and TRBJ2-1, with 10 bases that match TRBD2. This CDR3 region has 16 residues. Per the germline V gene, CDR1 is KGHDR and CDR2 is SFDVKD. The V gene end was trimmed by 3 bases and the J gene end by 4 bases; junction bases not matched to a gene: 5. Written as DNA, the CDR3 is TGTGCCACCAGTGATCAAGCGGGAGGGCCGTACAATGAGCAGTTCTTC. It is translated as CATSDQAGGPYNEQFF.

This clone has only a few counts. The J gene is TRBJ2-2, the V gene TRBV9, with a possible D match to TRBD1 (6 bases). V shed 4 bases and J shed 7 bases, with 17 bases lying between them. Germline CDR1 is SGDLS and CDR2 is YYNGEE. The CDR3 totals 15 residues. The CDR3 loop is CASSPLQGSGGELFF. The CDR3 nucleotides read TGTGCCAGCAGCCCCTTACAGGGTTCGGGCGGGGAGCTGTTTTTT.

The CDR3 spells CASSTSRYEQYF. As DNA, the CDR3 is TGCGCCAGCAGCACTAGCCGCTACGAGCAGTACTTC. The V gene is TRBV5-1, the J gene TRBJ2-7; tentative D call: TRBD2 (6 bases). The length of the CDR3 is 12 residues. Germline CDR1 reads SGHRS; CDR2 reads YFSETQ. Between the trimmed V and J ends, which lost 4 bases and 3 bases, there was a span of 8 bases.

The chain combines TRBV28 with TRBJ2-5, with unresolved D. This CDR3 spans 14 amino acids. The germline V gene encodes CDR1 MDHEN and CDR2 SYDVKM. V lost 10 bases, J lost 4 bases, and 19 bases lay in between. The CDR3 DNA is TGTGCCACCCAACCCCTACTGCCTACAGAGACCCAGTACTTC. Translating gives CATQPLLPTETQYF.

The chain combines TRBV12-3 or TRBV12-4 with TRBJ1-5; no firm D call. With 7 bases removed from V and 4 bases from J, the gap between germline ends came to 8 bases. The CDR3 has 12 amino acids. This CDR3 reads CASTFRNQPQHF. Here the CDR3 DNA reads TGTGCCAGCACCTTCCGGAATCAGCCCCAGCATTTT.

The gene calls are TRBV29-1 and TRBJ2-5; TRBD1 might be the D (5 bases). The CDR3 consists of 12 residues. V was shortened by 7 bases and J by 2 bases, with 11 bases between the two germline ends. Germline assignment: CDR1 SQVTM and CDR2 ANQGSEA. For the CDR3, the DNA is TGCAGCGGACAAAGACAGCAAGAGACCCAGTACTTC. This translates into CSGQRQQETQYF.

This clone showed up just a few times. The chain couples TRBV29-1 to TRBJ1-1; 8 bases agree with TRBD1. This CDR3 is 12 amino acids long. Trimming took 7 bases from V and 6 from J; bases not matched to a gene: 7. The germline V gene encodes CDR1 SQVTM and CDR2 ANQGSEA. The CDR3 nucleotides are TGCAGCGGGGGGACAGGAATCGCTGAAGCTTTCTTT. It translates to CSGGTGIAEAFF.

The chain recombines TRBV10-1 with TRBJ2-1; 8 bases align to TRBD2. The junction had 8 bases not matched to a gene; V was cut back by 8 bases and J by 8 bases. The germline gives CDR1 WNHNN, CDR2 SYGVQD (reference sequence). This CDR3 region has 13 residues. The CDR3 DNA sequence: TGCGCCAGCGCTCCGGGACTAGACTATGAGCAGTTCTTC. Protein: CASAPGLDYEQFF.

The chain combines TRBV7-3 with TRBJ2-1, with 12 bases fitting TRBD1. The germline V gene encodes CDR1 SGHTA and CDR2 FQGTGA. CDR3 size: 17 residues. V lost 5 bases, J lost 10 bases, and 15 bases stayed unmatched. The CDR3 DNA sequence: TGTGCCAGCAGCACCGCCCCCTCCGGGACAGGGGGCAACGAGCAGTTCTTC. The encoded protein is CASSTAPSGTGGNEQFF.

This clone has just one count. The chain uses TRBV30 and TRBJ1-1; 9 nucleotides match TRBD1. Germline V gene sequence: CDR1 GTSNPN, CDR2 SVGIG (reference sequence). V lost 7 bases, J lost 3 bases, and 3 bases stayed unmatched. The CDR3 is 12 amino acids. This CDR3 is CASRTGDTEAFF. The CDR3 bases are TGTGCCTCTAGGACAGGGGACACTGAAGCTTTCTTT.

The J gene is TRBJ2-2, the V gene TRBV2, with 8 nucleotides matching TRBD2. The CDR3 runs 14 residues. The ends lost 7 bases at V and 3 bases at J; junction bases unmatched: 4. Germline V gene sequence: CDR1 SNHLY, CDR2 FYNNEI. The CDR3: CASKGLVDTGELFF. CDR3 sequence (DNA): TGTGCCAGCAAGGGACTAGTAGACACCGGGGAGCTGTTTTTT.

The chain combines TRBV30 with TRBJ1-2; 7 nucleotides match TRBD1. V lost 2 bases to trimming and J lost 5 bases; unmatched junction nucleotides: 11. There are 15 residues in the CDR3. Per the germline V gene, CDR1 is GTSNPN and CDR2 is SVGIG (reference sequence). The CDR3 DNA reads TGTGCCTGGAGTCCCGAGACAGGGACCCCTTATGGCTACACCTTC. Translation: CAWSPETGTPYGYTF.

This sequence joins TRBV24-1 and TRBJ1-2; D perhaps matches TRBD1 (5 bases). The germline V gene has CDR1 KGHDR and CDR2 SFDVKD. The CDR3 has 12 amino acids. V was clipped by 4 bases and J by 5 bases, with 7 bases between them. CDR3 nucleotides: TGTGCCACCAGTGACGGACAATATGGCTACACCTTC. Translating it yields CATSDGQYGYTF.

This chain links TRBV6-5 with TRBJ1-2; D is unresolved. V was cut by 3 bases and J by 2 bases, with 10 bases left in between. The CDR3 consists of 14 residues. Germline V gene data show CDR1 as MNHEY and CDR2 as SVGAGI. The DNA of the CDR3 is TGTGCCAGCAGTTATGAGCGCCGCAACTATGGCTACACCTTC. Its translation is CASSYERRNYGYTF.

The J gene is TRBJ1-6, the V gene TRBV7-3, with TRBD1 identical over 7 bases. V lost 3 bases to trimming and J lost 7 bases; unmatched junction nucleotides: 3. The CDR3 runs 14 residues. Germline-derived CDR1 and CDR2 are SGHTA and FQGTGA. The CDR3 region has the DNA TGTGCCAGCAGCTTGGGACAGCAGAATTCACCCCTCCACTTT. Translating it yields CASSLGQQNSPLHF.

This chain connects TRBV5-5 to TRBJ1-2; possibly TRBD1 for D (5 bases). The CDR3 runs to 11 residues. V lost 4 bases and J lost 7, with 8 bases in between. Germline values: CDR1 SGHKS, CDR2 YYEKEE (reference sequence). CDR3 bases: TGTGCCAGCAGCCGGGACTTTGGCTACACCTTC. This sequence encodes CASSRDFGYTF. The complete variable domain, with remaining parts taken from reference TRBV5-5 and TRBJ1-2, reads DAGVTQSPTHLIKTRGQQVTLRCSPISGHKSVSWYQQVLGQGPQFIFQYYEKEERGRGNFPDRFSARQFPNYSSELNVNALLLGDSALYLCASSRDFGYTFGSGTRLTVV.

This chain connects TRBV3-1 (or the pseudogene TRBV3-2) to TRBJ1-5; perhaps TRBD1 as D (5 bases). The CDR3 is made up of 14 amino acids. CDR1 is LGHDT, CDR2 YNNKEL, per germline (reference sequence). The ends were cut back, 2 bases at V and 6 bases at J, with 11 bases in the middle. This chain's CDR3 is CASSQREGTQPQHF. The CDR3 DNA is TGTGCCAGCAGCCAAAGGGAGGGGACTCAGCCCCAGCATTTT.

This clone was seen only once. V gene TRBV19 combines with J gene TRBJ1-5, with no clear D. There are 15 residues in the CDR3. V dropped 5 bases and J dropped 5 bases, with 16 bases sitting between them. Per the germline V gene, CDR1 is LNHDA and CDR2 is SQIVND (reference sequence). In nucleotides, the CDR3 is TGTGCCAGTAGTTTCGGTCACGGGATTGATCAGCCCCAGCATTTT. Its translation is CASSFGHGIDQPQHF.

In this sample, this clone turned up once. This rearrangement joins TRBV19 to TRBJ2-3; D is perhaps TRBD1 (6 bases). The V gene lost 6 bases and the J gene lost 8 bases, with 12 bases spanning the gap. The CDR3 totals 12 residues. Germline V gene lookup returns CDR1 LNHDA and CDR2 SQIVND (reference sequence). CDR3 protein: CASSNIGGTQYF. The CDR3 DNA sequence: TGTGCCAGTAGCAACATAGGGGGTACGCAGTATTTT.

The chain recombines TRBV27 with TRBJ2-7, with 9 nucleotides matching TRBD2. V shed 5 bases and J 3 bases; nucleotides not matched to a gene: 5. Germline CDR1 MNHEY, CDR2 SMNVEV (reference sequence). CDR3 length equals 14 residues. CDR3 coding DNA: TGTGCCAGCAGTAAGACTAGCGGCTACTACGAGCAGTACTTC. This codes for CASSKTSGYYEQYF.